The entry below gives a single T cell receptor beta chain sequence along with its context. Its matching antigen is unknown. Running of the v3.0 immunoSEQ assay took place at survey level. Target depth was about 40,000-50,000 T-cell genomes per sample. Profiling relied on immunoSEQ multiplex PCR, and the TCRdb table lists in-frame clones only, not all of them. The sample gives roughly 24,000 clones, over 75% of which show up once; 7% to 8% is in the top ten. The sample originates from a study of long-term antiretroviral therapy in people with HIV. General observations from the study: Spans of CDR3 length were tighter for HIV repertoires than for controls.

The sequences come from unsorted PBMCs, collected 1.8 years before starting antiretroviral therapy. This TCR was sampled from a woman in her thirties with HIV.

The CDR3 region has the DNA TGCGCCAGCAGTGAGTCGGGACTAGTGTTTTACGAGCAGTACGTC. It translates to CASSESGLVFYEQYV. V and J are TRBV10-2 and TRBJ2-7; 8 nucleotides match TRBD2. V was pared by 0 bases and J by 4 bases, with 5 bases of the junction left unmatched. This CDR3 contains 15 residues. The germline V gene has CDR1 WSHSY and CDR2 SAAADI.